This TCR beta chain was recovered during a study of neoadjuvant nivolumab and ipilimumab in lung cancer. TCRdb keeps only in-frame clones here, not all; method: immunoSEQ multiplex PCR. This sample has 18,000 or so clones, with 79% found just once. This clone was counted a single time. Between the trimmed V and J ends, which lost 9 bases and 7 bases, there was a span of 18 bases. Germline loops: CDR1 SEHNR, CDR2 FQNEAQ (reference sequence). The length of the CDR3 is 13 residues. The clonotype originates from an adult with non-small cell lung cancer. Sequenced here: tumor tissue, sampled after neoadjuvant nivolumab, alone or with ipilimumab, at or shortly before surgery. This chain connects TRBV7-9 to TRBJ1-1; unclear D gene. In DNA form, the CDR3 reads TGTGCCAGTTCGTCCGGCGGAGACCGTGAAGCTTTCTTT. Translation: CASSSGGDREAFF.